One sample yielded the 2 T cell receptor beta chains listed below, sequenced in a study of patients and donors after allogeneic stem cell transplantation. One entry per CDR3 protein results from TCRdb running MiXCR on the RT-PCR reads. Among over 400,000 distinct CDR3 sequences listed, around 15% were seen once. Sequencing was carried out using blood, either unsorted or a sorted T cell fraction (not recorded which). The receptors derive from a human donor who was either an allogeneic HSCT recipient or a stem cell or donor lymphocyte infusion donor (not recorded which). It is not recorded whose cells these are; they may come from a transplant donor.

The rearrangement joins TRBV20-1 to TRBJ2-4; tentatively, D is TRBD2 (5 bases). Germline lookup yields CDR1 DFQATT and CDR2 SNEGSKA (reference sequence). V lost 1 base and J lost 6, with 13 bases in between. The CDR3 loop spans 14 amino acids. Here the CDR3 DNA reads TGCAGTGCTAGAGCAGACTCAGGAGGAAACATTCAGTACTTC. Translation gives CSARADSGGNIQYF.

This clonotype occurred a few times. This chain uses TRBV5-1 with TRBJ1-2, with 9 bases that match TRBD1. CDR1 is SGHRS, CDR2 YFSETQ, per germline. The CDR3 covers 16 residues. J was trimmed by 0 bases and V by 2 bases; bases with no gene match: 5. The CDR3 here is CASSFAQGASNYGYTF. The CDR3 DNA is TGCGCCAGCAGCTTTGCACAGGGGGCTTCTAACTATGGCTACACCTTC.